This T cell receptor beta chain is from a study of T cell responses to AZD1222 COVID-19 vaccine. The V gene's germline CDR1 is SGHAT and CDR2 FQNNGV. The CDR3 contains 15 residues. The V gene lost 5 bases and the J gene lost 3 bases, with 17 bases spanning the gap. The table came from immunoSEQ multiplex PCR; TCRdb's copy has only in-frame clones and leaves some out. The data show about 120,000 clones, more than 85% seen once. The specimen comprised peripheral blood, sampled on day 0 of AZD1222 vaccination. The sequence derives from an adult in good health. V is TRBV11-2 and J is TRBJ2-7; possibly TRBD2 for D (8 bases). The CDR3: CASSRGREEGYEQYF. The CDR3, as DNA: TGTGCCAGCAGCAGGGGGCGGGAGGAGGGCTACGAGCAGTACTTC.